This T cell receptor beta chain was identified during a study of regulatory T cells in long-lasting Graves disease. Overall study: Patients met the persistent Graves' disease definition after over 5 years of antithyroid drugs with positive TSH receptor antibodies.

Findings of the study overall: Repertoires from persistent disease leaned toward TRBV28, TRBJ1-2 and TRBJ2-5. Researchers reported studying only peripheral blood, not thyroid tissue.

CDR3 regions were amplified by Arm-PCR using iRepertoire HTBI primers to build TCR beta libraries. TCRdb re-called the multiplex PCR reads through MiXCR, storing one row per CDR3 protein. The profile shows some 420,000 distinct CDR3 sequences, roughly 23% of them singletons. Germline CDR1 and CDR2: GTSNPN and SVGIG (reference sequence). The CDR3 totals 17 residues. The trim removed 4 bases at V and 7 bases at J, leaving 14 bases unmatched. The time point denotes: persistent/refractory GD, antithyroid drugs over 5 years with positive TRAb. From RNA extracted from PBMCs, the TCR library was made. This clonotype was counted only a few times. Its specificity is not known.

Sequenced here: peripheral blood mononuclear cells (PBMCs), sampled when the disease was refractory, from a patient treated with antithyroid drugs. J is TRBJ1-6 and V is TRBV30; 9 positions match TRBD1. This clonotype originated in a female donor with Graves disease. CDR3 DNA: TGTGCCTGGACTCGGGACAGGGAATTTGTTTGGAATTCACCCCTCCACTTT. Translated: CAWTRDREFVWNSPLHF.